This T cell receptor (beta chain) was found in a study of shared clonotypes between healthy human individuals. V dropped 3 bases and J dropped 0 bases, with 15 bases sitting between them. The CDR3 has 16 amino acids. The germline V gene encodes CDR1 SNHLY and CDR2 FYNNEI. Original methodology: Filtering differed because ImmunoSEQ produced junction-only sequences that carried no quality scores. Repertoires were generated with immunoSEQ multiplex PCR, while TCRdb's copy carries only in-frame clones and drops some. V, J and clone size reflect that table, while D and trimming were determined from the DNA. The data hold over 2 million clones, with approximately 94% observed a single time. About this clone itself: Antigen specificity is unknown.

Notes on the study in general: Limited genetic and exposure-history diversity came from having few donors. Sampling involved blood alone; tissue repertoires likely differ. Clonotype sharing among donors, it was expected, would be affected by sequencing depth.

Naive CD8 cells lacked CD45RO, underwent positive selection for CCR7 and left out terminally differentiated effector memory CD45RA+ cells. Sequencing was done on a sample of naive CD8+ T cells sorted from blood. This rearrangement joins TRBV2 to TRBJ2-7, with D unresolved. The sequence was collected from a man between 18 and 29 years old in good health. The CDR3 loop is CASSEAGRQSSYEQYF. The DNA of the CDR3 is TGTGCCAGCAGTGAGGCAGGCAGGCAGAGCTCCTACGAGCAGTACTTC.